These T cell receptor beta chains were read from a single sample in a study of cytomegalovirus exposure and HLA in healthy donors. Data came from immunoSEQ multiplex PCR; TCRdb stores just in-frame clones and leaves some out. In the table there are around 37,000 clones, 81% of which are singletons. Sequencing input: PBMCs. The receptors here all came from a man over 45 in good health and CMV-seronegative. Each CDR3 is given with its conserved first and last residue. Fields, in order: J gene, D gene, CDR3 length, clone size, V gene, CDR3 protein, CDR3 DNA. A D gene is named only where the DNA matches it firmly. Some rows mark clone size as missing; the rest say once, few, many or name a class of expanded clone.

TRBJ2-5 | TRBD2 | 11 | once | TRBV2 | CATRLAELQYF | TGTGCCACCAGACTAGCGGAGCTCCAGTACTTC
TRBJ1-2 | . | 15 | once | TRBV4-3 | CASSQDPPGDYGYTF | TGCGCCAGCAGCCAAGATCCGCCGGGAGATTATGGCTACACCTTC
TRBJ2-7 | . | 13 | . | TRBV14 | CASSQDLGGEQYF | TGTGCCAGCAGCCAAGACCTCGGGGGCGAGCAGTACTTC
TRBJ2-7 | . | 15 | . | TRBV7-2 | CASSLMAGLRLEQYF | TGTGCCAGCAGCTTAATGGCGGGTTTAAGGTTAGAGCAGTACTTC
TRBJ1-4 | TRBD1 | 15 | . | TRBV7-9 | CASSLDGRGGEKLFF | TGTGCCAGCAGCTTAGATGGCAGAGGGGGCGAAAAACTGTTTTTT
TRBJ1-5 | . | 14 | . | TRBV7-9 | CASTEGGKGQPQHF | TGTGCCAGCACTGAGGGGGGGAAGGGTCAGCCCCAGCATTTT
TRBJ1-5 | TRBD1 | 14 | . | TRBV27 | CASMTTGLNQPQHF | TGTGCCAGCATGACGACAGGGCTAAATCAGCCCCAGCATTTT
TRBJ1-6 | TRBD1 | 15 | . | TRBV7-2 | CASSTTGTGDSPLHF | TGTGCCAGCAGCACAACCGGGACAGGGGACTCACCCCTCCACTTT
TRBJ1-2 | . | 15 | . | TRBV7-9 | CSSSYSSGSAGGYTF | TGTTCCAGCAGCTACTCTTCCGGGTCGGCGGGTGGCTACACCTTC
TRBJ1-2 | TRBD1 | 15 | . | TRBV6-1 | CASRGKETGGFGYTF | TGTGCCAGCAGGGGGAAAGAGACAGGGGGCTTTGGCTACACCTTC
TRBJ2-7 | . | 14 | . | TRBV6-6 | CASSYSTPGYEQYF | TGTGCCAGCAGTTATTCTACCCCGGGCTACGAGCAGTACTTC
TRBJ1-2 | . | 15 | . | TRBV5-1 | CASSNVHEGRYGYTF | TGCGCCAGCAGCAACGTTCATGAGGGTCGCTATGGCTACACCTTC
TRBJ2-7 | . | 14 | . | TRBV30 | CAWSVLGRGYEQYF | TGTGCCTGGAGTGTACTCGGGCGAGGGTACGAGCAGTACTTC
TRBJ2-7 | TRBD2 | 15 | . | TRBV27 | CASSAWGLAGGEQYF | TGTGCCAGCAGTGCCTGGGGACTAGCGGGAGGCGAGCAGTACTTC
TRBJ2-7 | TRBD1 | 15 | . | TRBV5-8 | CASSYYRGRRYEQYF | TGTGCCAGCAGCTACTACAGGGGGCGAAGGTACGAGCAGTACTTC
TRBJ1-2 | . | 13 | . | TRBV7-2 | CASSVGEGEGYTF | TGTGCCAGCAGCGTGGGGGAGGGGGAAGGCTACACCTTC
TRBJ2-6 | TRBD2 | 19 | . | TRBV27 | CASSRTWTSGVSGANVLTF | TGTGCCAGCAGTCGCACCTGGACTAGCGGGGTATCTGGGGCCAACGTCCTGACTTTC
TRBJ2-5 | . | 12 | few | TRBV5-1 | CASSLALETQYF | TGCGCCAGCAGCTTGGCCCTAGAGACCCAGTACTTC
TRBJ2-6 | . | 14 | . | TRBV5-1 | CASAPQGWGFVLTF | TGCGCCAGCGCCCCCCAGGGGTGGGGGTTCGTCCTGACTTTC
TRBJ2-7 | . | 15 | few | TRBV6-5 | CASSPSGMSSYEQYF | TGTGCCAGCAGCCCATCCGGGATGAGCTCCTACGAGCAGTACTTC
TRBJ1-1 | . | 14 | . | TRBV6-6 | CASRAPTVNTEAFF | TGTGCCAGCAGGGCACCGACTGTGAACACTGAAGCTTTCTTT
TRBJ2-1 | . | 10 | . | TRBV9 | CASGDNEQFF | TGTGCCAGCGGAGACAATGAGCAGTTCTTC
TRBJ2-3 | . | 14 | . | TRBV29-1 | CSAMTGASTDTQYF | TGCAGCGCTATGACAGGAGCTAGCACAGATACGCAGTATTTT
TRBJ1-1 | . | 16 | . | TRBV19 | CASSFSSGRQYTEAFF | TGTGCCAGTAGTTTCTCTTCCGGCAGACAGTACACTGAAGCTTTCTTT
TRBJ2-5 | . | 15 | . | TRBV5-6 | CASSLVGLSTETQYF | TGTGCCAGCAGCTTGGTTGGACTTTCGACGGAGACCCAGTACTTC
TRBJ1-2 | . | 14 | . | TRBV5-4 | CASSFRTVSYGYTF | TGTGCCAGCAGCTTTAGGACAGTTTCCTATGGCTACACCTTC
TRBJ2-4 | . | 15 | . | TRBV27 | CASSGWDIGKNIQYF | TGTGCCAGCAGCGGCTGGGACATAGGAAAAAACATTCAGTACTTC
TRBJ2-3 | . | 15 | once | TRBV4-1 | CASSRTGSPTDTQYF | TGCGCCAGCAGCCGTACCGGGAGCCCCACAGATACGCAGTATTTT
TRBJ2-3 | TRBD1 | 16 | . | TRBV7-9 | CASSTIGTGGLDTQYF | TGTGCCAGCAGCACGATTGGGACAGGGGGCTTAGATACGCAGTATTTT
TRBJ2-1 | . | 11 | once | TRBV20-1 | CSALSGFEQFF | TGCAGTGCCCTATCAGGGTTTGAGCAGTTCTTC
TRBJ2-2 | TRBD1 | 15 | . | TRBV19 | CASSIFQGASGELFF | TGTGCCAGTAGTATATTTCAGGGGGCGTCCGGGGAGCTGTTTTTT
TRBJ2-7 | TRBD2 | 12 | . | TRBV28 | CASGSGRDEQYF | TGTGCCAGCGGGAGCGGGAGGGACGAGCAGTACTTC
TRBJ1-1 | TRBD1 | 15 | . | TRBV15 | CATSRGNAGGTEAFF | TGTGCCACCAGCAGAGGGAATGCAGGGGGCACTGAAGCTTTCTTT
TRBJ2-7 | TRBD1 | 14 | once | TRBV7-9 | CASSLEGGGYEQYF | TGTGCCAGCAGCTTAGAAGGGGGCGGATACGAGCAGTACTTC
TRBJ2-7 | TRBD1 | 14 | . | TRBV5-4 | CASSTRTGGSEQYF | TGTGCCAGCAGCACCCGGACAGGGGGCTCCGAGCAGTACTTC
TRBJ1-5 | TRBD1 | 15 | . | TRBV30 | CAWSRQGRLGQPQHF | TGTGCCTGGAGCCGACAGGGGAGGTTGGGTCAGCCCCAGCATTTT
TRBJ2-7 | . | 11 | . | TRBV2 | CASSEYIEQYF | TGTGCCAGCAGTGAGTACATCGAGCAGTACTTC
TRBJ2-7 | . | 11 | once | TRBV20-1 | CSAPDLGRQYF | TGCAGTGCACCCGACTTGGGTAGGCAGTACTTC
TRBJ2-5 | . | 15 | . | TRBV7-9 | CASSPVNSVQETQYF | TGTGCCAGCAGCCCCGTCAACTCGGTCCAAGAGACCCAGTACTTC
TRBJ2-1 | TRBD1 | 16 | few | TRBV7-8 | CASRKETGSLYNEQFF | TGTGCCAGCAGGAAGGAGACAGGGTCCCTTTACAATGAGCAGTTCTTC
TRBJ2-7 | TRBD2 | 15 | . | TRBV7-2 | CASSLVSSGGNEQYF | TGTGCCAGCAGCTTAGTGTCTAGCGGGGGCAACGAGCAGTACTTC
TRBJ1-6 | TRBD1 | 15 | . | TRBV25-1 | CASSESIGGKFFLHF | TGTGCCAGCAGTGAATCGATAGGGGGCAAATTTTTCCTCCACTTT
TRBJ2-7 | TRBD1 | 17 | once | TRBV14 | CASSQDRGPGTVYEQYF | TGTGCCAGCAGCCAAGATAGGGGGCCCGGGACAGTCTACGAGCAGTACTTC
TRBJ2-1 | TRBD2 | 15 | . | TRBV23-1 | CASSPRTSGDNEQFF | TGCGCCAGCAGTCCACGGACTAGCGGGGACAATGAGCAGTTCTTC